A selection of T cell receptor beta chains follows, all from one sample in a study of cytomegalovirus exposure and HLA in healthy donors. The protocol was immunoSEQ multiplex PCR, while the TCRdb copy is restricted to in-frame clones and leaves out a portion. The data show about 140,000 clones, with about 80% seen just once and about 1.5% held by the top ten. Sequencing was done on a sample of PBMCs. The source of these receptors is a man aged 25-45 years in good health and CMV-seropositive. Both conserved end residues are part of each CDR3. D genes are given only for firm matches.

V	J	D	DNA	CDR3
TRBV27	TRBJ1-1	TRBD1	TGTGCCAGCAGATTGGGGGGACAGGCATTGGGAAGCACTGAAGCTTTCTTT	CASRLGGQALGSTEAFF
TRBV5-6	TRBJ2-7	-	TGTGCCAGCAGCTCCGGACTGTACCTCTTGGAGCAGTACTTC	CASSSGLYLLEQYF
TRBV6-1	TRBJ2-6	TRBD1	TGTGCCAGCAGGGCAGGGGGCTCTGGGGCCAACGTCCTGACTTTC	CASRAGGSGANVLTF
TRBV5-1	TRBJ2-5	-	TGCGCCAGCAGCTTGGCCATTTTGGAGCAAGAGACCCAGTACTTC	CASSLAILEQETQYF
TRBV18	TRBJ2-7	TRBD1	TGTGCCAGCTCGGTCGACAGGGGGCTAGGTTACGAGCAGTACTTC	CASSVDRGLGYEQYF
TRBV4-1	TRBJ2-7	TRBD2	TGCGCCAGCAGCCCCAGACTAGCGGGAGGGCACGAGCAGTACTTC	CASSPRLAGGHEQYF
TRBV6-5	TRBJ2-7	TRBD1	TGTGCCAGCAGTTATACTTCGGACAGGGGATCCTACGAGCAGTACTTC	CASSYTSDRGSYEQYF
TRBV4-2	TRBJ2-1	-	TGTGCCAGCAGCCAAGCCACCTACTCCGAGCAGTTCTTC	CASSQATYSEQFF
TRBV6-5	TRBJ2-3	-	TGTGCCAGCAGTTACCATAGCGCCTCGCGAACAGATACGCAGTATTTT	CASSYHSASRTDTQYF
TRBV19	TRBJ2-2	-	TGTGCCAGTATTCAGGGAGCTATCTCGGGGGCCGGGGAGCTGTTTTTT	CASIQGAISGAGELFF
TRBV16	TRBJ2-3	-	TGTGCCAGCAGCCAGTCCCCTATTGAGATAAAGCAGTATTTT	CASSQSPIEIKQYF